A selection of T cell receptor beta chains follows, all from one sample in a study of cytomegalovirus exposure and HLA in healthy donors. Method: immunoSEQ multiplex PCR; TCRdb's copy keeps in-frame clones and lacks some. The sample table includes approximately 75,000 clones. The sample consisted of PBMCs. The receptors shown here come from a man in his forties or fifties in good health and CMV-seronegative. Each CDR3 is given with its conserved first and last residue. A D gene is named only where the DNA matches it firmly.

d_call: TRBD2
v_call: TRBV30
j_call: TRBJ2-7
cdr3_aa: CAWSAVAGVYEQYF
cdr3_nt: TGTGCCTGGAGTGCGGTAGCGGGGGTATACGAGCAGTACTTC

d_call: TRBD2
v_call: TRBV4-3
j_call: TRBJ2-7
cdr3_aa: CASSQEFGLAGGLSYEQYF
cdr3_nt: TGCGCCAGCAGCCAAGAATTTGGACTAGCGGGAGGTCTTTCCTACGAGCAGTACTTC

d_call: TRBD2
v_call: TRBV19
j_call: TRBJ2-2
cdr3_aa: CASNTPGLAPTGELFF
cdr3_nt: TGTGCCAGTAATACCCCGGGACTAGCGCCTACCGGGGAGCTGTTTTTT

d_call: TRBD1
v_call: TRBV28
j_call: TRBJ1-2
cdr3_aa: CASSLTGATNYGYTF
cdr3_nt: TGTGCCAGCAGTCTGACAGGGGCCACTAACTATGGCTACACCTTC

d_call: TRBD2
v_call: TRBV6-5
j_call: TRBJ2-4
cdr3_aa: CASTERGGKNIQYF
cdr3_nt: TGTGCCAGCACTGAACGGGGGGGCAAAAACATTCAGTACTTC

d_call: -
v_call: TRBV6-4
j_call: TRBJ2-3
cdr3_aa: CASSAGRTTDTQYF
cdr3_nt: TGTGCCAGCAGCGCGGGCAGAACCACAGATACGCAGTATTTT

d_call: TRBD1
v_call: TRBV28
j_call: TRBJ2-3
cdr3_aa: CASSWTGSTDTQYF
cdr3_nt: TGTGCCAGCAGCTGGACAGGTAGCACAGATACGCAGTATTTT

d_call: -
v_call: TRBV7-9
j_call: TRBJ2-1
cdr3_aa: CASEREISHNEQFF
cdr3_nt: TGTGCCAGCGAACGGGAGATATCCCACAATGAGCAGTTCTTC

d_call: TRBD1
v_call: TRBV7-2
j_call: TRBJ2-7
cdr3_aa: CASSSDRGYEQYF
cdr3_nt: TGTGCCAGCAGCTCGGACAGGGGCTACGAGCAGTACTTC

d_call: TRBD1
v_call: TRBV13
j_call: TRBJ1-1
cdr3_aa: CASSYPTTGPNTEAFF
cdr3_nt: TGTGCCAGCAGCTACCCTACGACAGGGCCGAACACTGAAGCTTTCTTT

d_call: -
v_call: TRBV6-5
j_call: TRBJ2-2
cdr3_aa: CASSSGGGIGTGELFF
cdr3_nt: TGTGCCAGCAGTTCCGGAGGGGGCATAGGCACCGGGGAGCTGTTTTTT

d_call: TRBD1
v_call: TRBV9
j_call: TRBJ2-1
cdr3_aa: CASSALRWDRAFDEQFF
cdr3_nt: TGTGCCAGCAGCGCGTTGAGGTGGGACAGGGCATTCGATGAGCAGTTCTTC

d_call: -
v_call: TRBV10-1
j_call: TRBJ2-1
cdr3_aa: CASSVPAMGGEQFF
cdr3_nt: TGCGCCAGCAGTGTGCCGGCCATGGGGGGAGAGCAGTTCTTC

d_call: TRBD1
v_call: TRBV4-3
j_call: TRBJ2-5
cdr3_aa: CASSQQGAYGQETQYF
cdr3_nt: TGCGCCAGCAGCCAACAGGGGGCCTATGGGCAAGAGACCCAGTACTTC

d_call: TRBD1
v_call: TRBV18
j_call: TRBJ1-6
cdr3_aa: CASSGGDRANSPLHF
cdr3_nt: TGTGCCAGCTCCGGGGGAGACAGGGCTAATTCACCCCTCCACTTT

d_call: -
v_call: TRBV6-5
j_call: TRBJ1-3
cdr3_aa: CASGSGTHGNTIYF
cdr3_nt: TGTGCCAGCGGATCCGGGACACATGGAAACACCATATATTTT

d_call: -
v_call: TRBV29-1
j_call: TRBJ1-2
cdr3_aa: CSVDPREVFNYGYTF
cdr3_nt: TGCAGCGTTGATCCGAGGGAGGTTTTTAACTATGGCTACACCTTC

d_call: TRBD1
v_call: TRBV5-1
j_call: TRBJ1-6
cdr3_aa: CASSLGQGAGGSPLHF
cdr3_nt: TGCGCCAGCAGCTTAGGGCAGGGGGCCGGTGGTTCACCCCTCCACTTT

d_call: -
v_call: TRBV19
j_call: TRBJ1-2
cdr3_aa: CASIAQGVYGYTF
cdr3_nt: TGTGCCAGTATCGCACAGGGCGTTTATGGCTACACCTTC

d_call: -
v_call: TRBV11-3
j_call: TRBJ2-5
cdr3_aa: CASSFRGMETQYF
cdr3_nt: TGTGCCAGCAGCTTCAGAGGGATGGAGACCCAGTACTTC

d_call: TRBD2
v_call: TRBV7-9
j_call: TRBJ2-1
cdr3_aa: CASSHSLRTRINEQFF
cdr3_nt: TGTGCCAGCAGCCATTCCCTCCGGACTAGAATCAATGAGCAGTTCTTC

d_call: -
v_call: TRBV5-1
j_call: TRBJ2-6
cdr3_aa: CASSTSGTGAGANVLTF
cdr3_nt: TGCGCCAGCAGCACATCAGGGACGGGGGCTGGGGCCAACGTCCTGACTTTC

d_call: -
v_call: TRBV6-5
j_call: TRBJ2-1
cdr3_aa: CASSYPGSYNEQFF
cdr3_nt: TGTGCCAGCAGTTACCCAGGCTCCTACAATGAGCAGTTCTTC

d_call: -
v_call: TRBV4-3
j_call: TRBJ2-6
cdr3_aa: CASSQDANSGANVLTF
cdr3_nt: TGCGCCAGCAGCCAAGATGCGAACTCCGGGGCCAACGTCCTGACTTTC

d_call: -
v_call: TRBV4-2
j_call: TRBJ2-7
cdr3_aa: CASSQETGEHYEQYF
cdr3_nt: TGTGCCAGCAGCCAAGAGACGGGAGAACACTACGAGCAGTACTTC

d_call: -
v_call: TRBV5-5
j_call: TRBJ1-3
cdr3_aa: CASSFGGTAGNTIYF
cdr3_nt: TGTGCCAGCAGCTTCGGGGGAACAGCTGGAAACACCATATATTTT

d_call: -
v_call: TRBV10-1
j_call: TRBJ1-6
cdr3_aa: CASSEKRGGSPLHF
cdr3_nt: TGCGCCAGCAGTGAGAAAAGGGGTGGGTCACCCCTCCACTTT

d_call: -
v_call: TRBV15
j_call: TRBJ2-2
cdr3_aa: CATSRGVTGELFF
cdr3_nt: TGTGCCACCAGCCGCGGAGTCACCGGGGAGCTGTTTTTT

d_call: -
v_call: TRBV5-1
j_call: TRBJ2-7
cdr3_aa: CASSVAGQTYEQYF
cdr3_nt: TGCGCCAGCAGCGTAGCGGGACAGACCTACGAGCAGTACTTC

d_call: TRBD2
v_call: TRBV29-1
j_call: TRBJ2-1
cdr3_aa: CSVVLAGGTYNEQFF
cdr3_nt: TGCAGCGTTGTACTAGCGGGAGGAACCTACAATGAGCAGTTCTTC

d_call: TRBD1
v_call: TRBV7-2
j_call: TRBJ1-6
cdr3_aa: CASSLAWTGTSPLHF
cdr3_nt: TGTGCCAGCAGCTTAGCGTGGACAGGGACTTCACCCCTCCACTTT

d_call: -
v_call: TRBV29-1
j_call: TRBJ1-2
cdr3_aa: CSVARRQDISYGYTF
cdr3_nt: TGCAGCGTTGCCCGGCGACAGGACATTTCCTATGGCTACACCTTC

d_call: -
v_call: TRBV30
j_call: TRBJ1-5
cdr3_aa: CAWSVQGNQPQHF
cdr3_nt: TGTGCCTGGAGTGTACAGGGAAATCAGCCCCAGCATTTT

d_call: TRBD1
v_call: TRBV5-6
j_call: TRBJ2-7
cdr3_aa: CASSSGDRASYEQYF
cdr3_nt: TGTGCCAGCAGCTCCGGGGACAGGGCCTCCTACGAGCAGTACTTC

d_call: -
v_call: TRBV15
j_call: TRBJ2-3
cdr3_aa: CATSREGRAGRDTQYF
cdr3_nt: TGTGCCACCAGCAGAGAAGGCAGGGCCGGGAGAGATACGCAGTATTTT

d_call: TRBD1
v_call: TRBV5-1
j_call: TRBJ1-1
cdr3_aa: CASSSGTGYTEAFF
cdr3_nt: TGCGCCAGCAGCTCGGGGACAGGGTACACTGAAGCTTTCTTT

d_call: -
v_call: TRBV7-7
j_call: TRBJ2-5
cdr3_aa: CASSFYGGEEETQYF
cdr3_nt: TGTGCCAGCAGCTTCTACGGGGGAGAAGAAGAGACCCAGTACTTC

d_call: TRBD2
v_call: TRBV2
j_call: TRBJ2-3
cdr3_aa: CAGTSGSGSDTQYF
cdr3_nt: TGTGCCGGTACGAGCGGGAGTGGGTCCGATACGCAGTATTTT

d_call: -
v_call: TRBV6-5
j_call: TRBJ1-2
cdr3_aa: CASSYSPPEGRGYTF
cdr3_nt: TGTGCCAGCAGTTACTCCCCCCCGGAGGGACGGGGCTACACCTTC

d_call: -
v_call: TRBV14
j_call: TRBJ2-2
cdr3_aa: CASSQGTAVSTGELFF
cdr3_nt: TGTGCCAGCAGCCAAGGGACAGCCGTTAGTACCGGGGAGCTGTTTTTT

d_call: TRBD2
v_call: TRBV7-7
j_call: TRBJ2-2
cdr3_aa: CASSSSGGLSGELFF
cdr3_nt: TGTGCCAGCAGTAGTAGCGGGGGGCTCTCCGGGGAGCTGTTTTTT

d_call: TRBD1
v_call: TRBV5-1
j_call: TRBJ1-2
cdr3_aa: CASSEDRGTNYGYTF
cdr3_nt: TGCGCCAGCAGCGAGGACAGGGGGACTAACTATGGCTACACCTTC

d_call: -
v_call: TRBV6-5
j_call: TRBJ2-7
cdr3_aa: CASSYSTRVAYEQYF
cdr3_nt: TGTGCCAGCAGTTACTCAACGAGAGTAGCCTACGAGCAGTACTTC

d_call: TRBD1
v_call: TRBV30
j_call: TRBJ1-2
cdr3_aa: CAWSVLGTGAVGYTF
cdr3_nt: TGTGCCTGGAGTGTACTGGGGACAGGGGCTGTTGGCTACACCTTC

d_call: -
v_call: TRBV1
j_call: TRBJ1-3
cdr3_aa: CTSSPTDTNSGNTIYF
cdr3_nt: TGCACCAGCAGTCCTACCGACACAAACTCTGGAAACACCATATATTTT

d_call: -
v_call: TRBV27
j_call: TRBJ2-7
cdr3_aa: CASSLFQGPYEQYF
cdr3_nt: TGTGCCAGCAGTTTATTTCAGGGCCCCTACGAGCAGTACTTC

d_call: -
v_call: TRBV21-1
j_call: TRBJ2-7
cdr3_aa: CAITVLAGGVYF
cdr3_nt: TGTGCCATAACCGTACTAGCGGGAGGGGTGTACTTC

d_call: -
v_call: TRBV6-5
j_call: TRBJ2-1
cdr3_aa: CASTQRASSYNEQFF
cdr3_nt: TGTGCCAGCACCCAGCGGGCTAGCTCCTACAATGAGCAGTTCTTC

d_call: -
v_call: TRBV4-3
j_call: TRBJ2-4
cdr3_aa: CASSLLQGSENIQYF
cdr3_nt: TGCGCCAGCAGCCTCCTGCAGGGATCTGAAAACATTCAGTACTTC

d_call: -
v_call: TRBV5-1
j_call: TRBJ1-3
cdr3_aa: CASSPTVTGNTIYF
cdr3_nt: TGCGCCAGCAGCCCGACAGTAACTGGAAACACCATATATTTT

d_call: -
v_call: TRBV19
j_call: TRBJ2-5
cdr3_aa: CASSFWAGSQETQYF
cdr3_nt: TGTGCCAGTAGTTTTTGGGCGGGGAGTCAAGAGACCCAGTACTTC

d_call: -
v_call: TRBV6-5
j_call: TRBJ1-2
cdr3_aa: CASSIGQSLYGYTF
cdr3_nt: TGTGCCAGCAGTATAGGACAGAGTCTTTATGGCTACACCTTC

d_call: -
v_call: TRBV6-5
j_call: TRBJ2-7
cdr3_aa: CASTAALGAPHEQYF
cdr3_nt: TGTGCCAGCACCGCCGCCTTGGGGGCCCCCCACGAGCAGTACTTC

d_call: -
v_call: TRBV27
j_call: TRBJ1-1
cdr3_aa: CASHTGGTNTEAFF
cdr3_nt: TGTGCCAGCCACACGGGGGGGACGAACACTGAAGCTTTCTTT

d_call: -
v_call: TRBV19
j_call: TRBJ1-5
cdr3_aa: CASSILRGFRNQPQHF
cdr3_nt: TGTGCCAGTAGTATATTAAGGGGGTTCCGGAATCAGCCCCAGCATTTT

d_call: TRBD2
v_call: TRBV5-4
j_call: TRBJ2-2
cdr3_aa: CASSVTSGGAGISGELFF
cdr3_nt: TGTGCCAGCAGTGTGACTAGCGGGGGGGCCGGGATATCCGGGGAGCTGTTTTTT

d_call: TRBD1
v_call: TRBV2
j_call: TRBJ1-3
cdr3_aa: CASSELAQGSGNTIYF
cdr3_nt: TGTGCCAGCAGTGAACTGGCACAGGGGTCCGGAAACACCATATATTTT